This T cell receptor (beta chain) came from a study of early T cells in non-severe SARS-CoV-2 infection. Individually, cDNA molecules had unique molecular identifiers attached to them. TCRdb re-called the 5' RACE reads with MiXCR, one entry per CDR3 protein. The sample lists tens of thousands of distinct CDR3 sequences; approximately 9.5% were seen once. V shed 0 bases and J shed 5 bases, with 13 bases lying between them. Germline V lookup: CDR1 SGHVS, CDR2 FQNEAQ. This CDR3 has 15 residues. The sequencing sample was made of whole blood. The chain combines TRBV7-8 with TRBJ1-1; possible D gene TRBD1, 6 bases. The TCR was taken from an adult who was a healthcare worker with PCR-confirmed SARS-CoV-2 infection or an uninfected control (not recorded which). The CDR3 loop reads CASSLAAGAETEAFF. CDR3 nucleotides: TGTGCCAGCAGCTTAGCGGCAGGGGCCGAAACTGAAGCTTTCTTT.